This TCR beta chain was profiled in a study of shared clonotypes between healthy human individuals. Study-wide background: CD8 memory received one plate per donor, CD8 naive two, CD4 memory three and CD4 naive three.

Naive CD8 cells lacked CD45RO, underwent positive selection for CCR7 and left out terminally differentiated effector memory CD45RA+ cells. Sorted-subset replicate PCRs used around 200 ng of genomic DNA. This amount corresponded to 25,000 to 30,000 T cell genomes. Data came from immunoSEQ multiplex PCR; TCRdb stores just in-frame clones and leaves some out. The table includes roughly 2.1 million clones, about 93% detected once. This clone has only one observation. The target antigen is unknown. Regarding the study as a whole: Clonotype sharing among donors was expected to depend on sequencing depth. Researchers found naive subsets generally carried larger estimated richness than memory subsets.

The CDR3 consists of 15 residues. With V trimmed by 4 bases and J by 10 bases, 14 bases remained unmatched. Germline V gives CDR1 SGHDT, CDR2 YYEEEE. Sample: naive CD8+ T cells from PBMCs. The chain is built from TRBV5-6 and TRBJ1-2, with TRBD1 identical over 9 bases. The receptor's source is a young man in good health. Some clones in this sample may be carry-over from other donors' samples. As DNA, the CDR3 is TGTGCCAGCAGCACCGGACAGGGGCCTTGGAGTGACTACACCTTC. Its protein is CASSTGQGPWSDYTF.